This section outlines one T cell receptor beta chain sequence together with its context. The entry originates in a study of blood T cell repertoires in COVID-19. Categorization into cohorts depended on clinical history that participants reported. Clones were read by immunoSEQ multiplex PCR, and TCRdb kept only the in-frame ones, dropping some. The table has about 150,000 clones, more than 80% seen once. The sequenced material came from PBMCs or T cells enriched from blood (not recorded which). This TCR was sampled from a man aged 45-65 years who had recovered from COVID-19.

The CDR3 region has the DNA TGTGCCAGCACTTCTCTAAGGCTGAGGGCTTTCTTT. Translating it yields CASTSLRLRAFF. The chain employs TRBV6-5 and TRBJ1-1; no reliable D call. V lost 7 bases to trimming and J lost 11 bases, with 17 bases between them. Germline CDR1 MNHEY, CDR2 SVGAGI. CDR3 length: 12 amino acids.